This T cell receptor (beta chain) was sequenced in a study of PD-1 blockade in classical Hodgkin lymphoma. Study-wide points: Lower baseline TCR diversity was reported for newly diagnosed patients than for healthy donors. Undefined causes, possibly disease activity or prior therapy, underlie the repertoire differences.

V lost 3 bases, J lost 8 bases, and 7 bases stayed unmatched. In germline, CDR1 is SGHTA, CDR2 FQGNSA. CDR3 length: 15 residues. TCRdb's copy holds only in-frame clones and misses some; the assay was immunoSEQ multiplex PCR. The table records about 46,000 clones, roughly 93% of them present only once. As for this clone: Its antigen remains unknown.

Regarding time point: newly diagnosed, previously untreated cHL patient sample. Comparison samples consisted of PBMCs from newly diagnosed, untreated classical Hodgkin lymphoma. The source of this sequence is a human donor with classical Hodgkin lymphoma. The sample consisted of peripheral blood mononuclear cells (PBMCs). The chain recombines TRBV7-2 with TRBJ1-2; 12 bases are a match to TRBD1. CDR3 protein: CASSLTGTGGEGYTF. The CDR3 nucleotides are TGTGCCAGCAGCTTGACTGGGACAGGGGGCGAGGGCTACACCTTC.